These 9 T cell receptor beta chains came from one sample sequenced in a study of CXCR3-negative and CXCR3-positive naive CD8 T cells. The study's findings and limits: CXCR3-negative naive cells had less hydrophobic TRB CDR3s than did CXCR3-positive naive cells.

Researchers prepared the TRB cDNA libraries using 5' RACE with UMI labels. TCRdb re-called the 5' RACE reads, yielding one record per CDR3 amino acid sequence without DNA. The sample's table shows approximately 98,000 distinct CDR3 sequences. For these receptors, no antigen is known. Sample: naive CXCR3+ CD8+ T cells from blood. The subset denotes: CD45RO-CCR7+CD27+CD95- naive CD8+ T cells expressing CXCR3 (TNR3+). These receptors all stem from a human donor in good health. Some clones in this sample may be carry-over from other donors' samples.

V gene TRBV7-9 combines with J gene TRBJ2-1; as DNA is missing, the TRBD1 call by TCRdb cannot be tested. The CDR3 is 12 residues long. Germline loops: CDR1 SEHNR, CDR2 FQNEAQ (reference sequence). CDR3 protein: CASSPPRGHVFF.

The chain carries TRBV19 and TRBJ2-3; TCRdb proposes TRBD1, but this gene call is untestable without DNA. CDR3 length: 14 residues. CDR1 and CDR2 (germline): LNHDA, SQIVND (reference sequence). The CDR3 reads CASRPTGGIDTQYF.

The CDR3 is CASSKWDGETQYF. The J gene is TRBJ2-5, the V gene TRBV14; TCRdb indicates TRBD1, and absent DNA this call remains unverified. This CDR3 is 13 amino acids long. The germline gives CDR1 SGHDN, CDR2 FVKESK.

The J gene is TRBJ2-7, the V gene TRBV7-9; checking the TCRdb D call of TRBD1 is not possible without DNA. The CDR3 runs to 12 residues. Germline CDR1 is SEHNR and CDR2 is FQNEAQ (reference sequence). The CDR3 here is CASSLPGAEQYF.

V and J are TRBV11-2 and TRBJ1-3. CDR1 and CDR2 from the germline V gene are SGHAT and FQNNGV. CDR3 length equals 15 residues. The CDR3: CASSSLSDGGNTIYF.

The V gene is TRBV27, the J gene TRBJ2-7; as DNA is missing, the TRBD1 call by TCRdb cannot be tested. In germline, CDR1 is MNHEY, CDR2 SMNVEV (reference sequence). This CDR3 has 13 amino acids. CDR3 amino acids: CATGQGMSYEQYF.

This rearrangement joins TRBV29-1 to TRBJ1-2; TCRdb outputs TRBD1, but without DNA this stays unchecked. Germline CDR1 and CDR2: SQVTM and ANQGSEA. The CDR3 loop spans 12 amino acids. The CDR3: CSVSTEQGGYTF.

The rearrangement uses TRBV11-2 and TRBJ1-2. In germline, CDR1 is SGHAT, CDR2 FQNNGV. The CDR3 runs to 16 residues. The CDR3 spells CASSLRGGRVSDGYTF.

The V call is TRBV4-2, the J call TRBJ2-3; TCRdb lists TRBD1, though no DNA is available to test this call. This CDR3 comprises 15 residues. Looked up from germline, CDR1 is LGHNA and CDR2 is YNFKEQ. The CDR3: CASSQEARGTDTQYF.